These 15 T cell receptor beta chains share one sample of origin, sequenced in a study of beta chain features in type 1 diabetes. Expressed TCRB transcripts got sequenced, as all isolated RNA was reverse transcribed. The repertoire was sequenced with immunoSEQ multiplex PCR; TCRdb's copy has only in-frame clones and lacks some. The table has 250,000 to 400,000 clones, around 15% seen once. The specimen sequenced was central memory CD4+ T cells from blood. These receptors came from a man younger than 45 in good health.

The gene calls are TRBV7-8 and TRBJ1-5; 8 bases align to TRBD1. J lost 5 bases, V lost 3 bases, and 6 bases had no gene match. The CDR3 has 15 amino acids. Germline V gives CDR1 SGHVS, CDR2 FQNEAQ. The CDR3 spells CASSLGAGGDQPQHF. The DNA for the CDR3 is TGTGCCAGCAGCTTGGGGGCAGGGGGCGATCAGCCCCAGCATTTT.

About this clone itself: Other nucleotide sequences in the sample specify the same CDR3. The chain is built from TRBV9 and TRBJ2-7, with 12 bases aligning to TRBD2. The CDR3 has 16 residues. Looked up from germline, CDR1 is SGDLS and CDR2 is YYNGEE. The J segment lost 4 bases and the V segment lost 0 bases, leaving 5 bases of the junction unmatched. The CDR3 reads CASSVGPSGGAYEQYF. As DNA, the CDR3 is TGTGCCAGCAGCGTAGGTCCTAGCGGGGGGGCGTACGAGCAGTACTTC.

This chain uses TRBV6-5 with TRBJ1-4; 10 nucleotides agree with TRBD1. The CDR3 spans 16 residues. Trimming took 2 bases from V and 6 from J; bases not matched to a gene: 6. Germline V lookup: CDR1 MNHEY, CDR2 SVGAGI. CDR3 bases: TGTGCCAGCAGTTACGGGTATGGGACAGGGGATGAAAAACTGTTTTTT. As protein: CASSYGYGTGDEKLFF.

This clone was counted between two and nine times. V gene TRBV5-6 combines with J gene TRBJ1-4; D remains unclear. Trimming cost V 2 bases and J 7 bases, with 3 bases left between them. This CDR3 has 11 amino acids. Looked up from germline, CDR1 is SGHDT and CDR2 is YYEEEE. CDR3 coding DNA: TGTGCCAGCAGCTTCCGTGAAAAACTGTTTTTT. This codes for CASSFREKLFF.

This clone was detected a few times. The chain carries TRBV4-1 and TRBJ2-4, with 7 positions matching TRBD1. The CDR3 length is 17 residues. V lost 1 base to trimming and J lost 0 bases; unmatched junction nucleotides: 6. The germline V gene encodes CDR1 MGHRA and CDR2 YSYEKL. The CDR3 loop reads CASSQGRDSLAKNIQYF. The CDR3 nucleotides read TGCGCCAGCAGCCAAGGTCGGGACAGTTTAGCCAAAAACATTCAGTACTTC.

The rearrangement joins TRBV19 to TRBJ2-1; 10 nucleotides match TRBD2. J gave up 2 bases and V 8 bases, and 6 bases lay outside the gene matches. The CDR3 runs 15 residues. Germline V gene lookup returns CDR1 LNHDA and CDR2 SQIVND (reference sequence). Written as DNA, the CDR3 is TGTGCCAGTGCCACTAGCGGGATCACCTACAATGAGCAGTTCTTC. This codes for CASATSGITYNEQFF.

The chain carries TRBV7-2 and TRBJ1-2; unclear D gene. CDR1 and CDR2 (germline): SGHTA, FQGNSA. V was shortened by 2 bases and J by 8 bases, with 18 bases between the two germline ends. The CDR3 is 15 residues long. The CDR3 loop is CASSLNAGSNEGYTF. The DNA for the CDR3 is TGTGCCAGCAGCTTAAATGCGGGCTCCAACGAGGGCTACACCTTC. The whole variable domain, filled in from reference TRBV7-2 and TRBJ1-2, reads GAGVSQSPSNKVTEKGKDVELRCDPISGHTALYWYRQSLGQGLEFLIYFQGNSAPDKSGLPSDRFSAERTGGSVSTLTIQRTQQEDSAVYLCASSLNAGSNEGYTFGSGTRLTVV.

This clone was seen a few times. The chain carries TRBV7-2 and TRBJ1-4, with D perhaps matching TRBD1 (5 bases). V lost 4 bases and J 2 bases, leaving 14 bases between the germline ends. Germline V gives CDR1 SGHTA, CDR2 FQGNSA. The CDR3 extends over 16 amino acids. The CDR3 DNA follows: TGTGCCAGCAGCTCACAATCGGGGGGGACTAATGAAAAACTGTTTTTT. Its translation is CASSSQSGGTNEKLFF. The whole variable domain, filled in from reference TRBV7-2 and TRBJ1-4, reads GAGVSQSPSNKVTEKGKDVELRCDPISGHTALYWYRQSLGQGLEFLIYFQGNSAPDKSGLPSDRFSAERTGGSVSTLTIQRTQQEDSAVYLCASSSQSGGTNEKLFFGSGTQLSVL.

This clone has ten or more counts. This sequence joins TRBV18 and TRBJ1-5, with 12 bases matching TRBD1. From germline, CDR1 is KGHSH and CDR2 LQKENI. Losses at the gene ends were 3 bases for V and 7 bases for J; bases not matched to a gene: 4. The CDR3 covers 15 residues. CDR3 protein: CASSPTGQGAQPQHF. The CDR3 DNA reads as TGTGCCAGCTCACCCACGGGACAGGGGGCACAGCCCCAGCATTTT.

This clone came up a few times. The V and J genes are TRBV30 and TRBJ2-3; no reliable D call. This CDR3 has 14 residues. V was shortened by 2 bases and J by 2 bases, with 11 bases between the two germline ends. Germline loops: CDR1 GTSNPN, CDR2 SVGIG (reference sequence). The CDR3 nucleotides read TGTGCCTGGAGTTGGGCAGGAGCCACAGATACGCAGTATTTT. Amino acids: CAWSWAGATDTQYF.

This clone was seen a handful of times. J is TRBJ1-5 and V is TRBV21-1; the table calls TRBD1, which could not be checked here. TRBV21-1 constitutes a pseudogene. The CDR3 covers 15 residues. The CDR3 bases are TGTGCCAGCTCTATTGTCAGCAGGGGGCTGCAGCCCCAGCATTTT. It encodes CASSIVSRGLQPQHF.

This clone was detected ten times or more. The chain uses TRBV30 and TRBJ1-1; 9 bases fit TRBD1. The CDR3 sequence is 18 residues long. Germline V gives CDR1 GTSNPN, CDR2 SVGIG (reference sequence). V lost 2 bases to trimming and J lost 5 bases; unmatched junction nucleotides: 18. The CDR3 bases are TGTGCCTGGAGTTTTCGGCGGGGACAGGGCCCCAGAGGGACTGAAGCTTTCTTT. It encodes CAWSFRRGQGPRGTEAFF.

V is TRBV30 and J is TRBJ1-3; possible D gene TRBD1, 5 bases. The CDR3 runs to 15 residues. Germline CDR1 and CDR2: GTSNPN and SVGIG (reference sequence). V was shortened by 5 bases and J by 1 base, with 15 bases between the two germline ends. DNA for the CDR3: TGTGCCTGGGGCCCCCCAGGGCGATCTGGAAACACCATATATTTT. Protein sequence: CAWGPPGRSGNTIYF.

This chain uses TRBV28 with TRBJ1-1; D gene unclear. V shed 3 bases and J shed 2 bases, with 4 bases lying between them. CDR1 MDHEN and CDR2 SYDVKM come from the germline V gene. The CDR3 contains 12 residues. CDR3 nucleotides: TGTGCCAGCAGTTTGGGTAACACTGAAGCTTTCTTT. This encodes CASSLGNTEAFF. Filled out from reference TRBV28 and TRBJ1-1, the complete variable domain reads DVKVTQSSRYLVKRTGEKVFLECVQDMDHENMFWYRQDPGLGLRLIYFSYDVKMKEKGDIPEGYSVSREKKERFSLILESASTNQTSMYLCASSLGNTEAFFGQGTRLTVV.

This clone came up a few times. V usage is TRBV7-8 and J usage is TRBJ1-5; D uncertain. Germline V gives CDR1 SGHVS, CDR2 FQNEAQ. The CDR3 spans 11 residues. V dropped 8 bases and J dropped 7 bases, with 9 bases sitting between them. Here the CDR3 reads CASGPAQPQHF. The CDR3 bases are TGTGCCAGCGGCCCGGCGCAGCCCCAGCATTTT.